Following are 30 T cell receptor beta chains from one sample sequenced in a study of shared clonotypes between healthy human individuals. Produced via immunoSEQ multiplex PCR; TCRdb's table is partial and in-frame only. Among about 380,000 clones listed, about 96% were seen once. Sequencing was done on a sample of memory CD8+ T cells sorted from blood. Regarding subset: CD45RO+ cells pooled with CCR7-negative TemRA cells. These receptors all come from a man younger than 40 in good health.

This chain connects TRBV19 to TRBJ1-5; D is ambiguous. The CDR3 totals 13 residues. Germline-derived CDR1 and CDR2 are LNHDA and SQIVND (reference sequence). V lost 8 bases, J lost 3 bases, and 11 bases lay in between. The CDR3 spells CASLVKHNQPQHF. CDR3 bases: TGTGCCAGTCTCGTGAAGCACAATCAGCCCCAGCATTTT.

The chain couples TRBV10-3 to TRBJ2-7; D perhaps matches TRBD1 (5 bases). Deletions cut 8 bases from V and 1 base from J, with 18 bases between. This CDR3 comprises 15 residues. Looked up from germline, CDR1 is ENHRY and CDR2 is SYGVKD. CDR3 bases: TGTGCCATCCGCCGAACTGAGACAGAGTCCTACGAGCAGTACTTC. Its protein product is CAIRRTETESYEQYF.

The chain links TRBV19 to TRBJ2-3; 8 nucleotides align to TRBD2. The length of the CDR3 is 15 residues. Per germline, CDR1 LNHDA and CDR2 SQIVND (reference sequence). After removal of 5 bases from V and 8 bases from J, the junction contained 12 bases not matched to a gene. The CDR3 loop is CASSPPPGSGGTQYF. DNA of the CDR3: TGTGCCAGTAGTCCCCCTCCAGGGAGCGGGGGTACGCAGTATTTT.

The rearrangement joins TRBV30 to TRBJ2-1, with 7 bases identical to TRBD1. The junction had 8 bases not matched to a gene; V was cut back by 2 bases and J by 7 bases. The CDR3 runs 14 residues. CDR1 is GTSNPN and CDR2 is SVGIG in the germline V gene (reference sequence). This CDR3 reads CAWSSVRGWNEQFF. In DNA form, the CDR3 reads TGTGCCTGGAGTAGCGTCAGGGGGTGGAATGAGCAGTTCTTC.

The chain recombines TRBV28 with TRBJ2-7; perhaps TRBD2 as D (6 bases). V lost 4 bases and J lost 4, with 17 bases in between. This CDR3 has 15 amino acids. Germline CDR1 reads MDHEN; CDR2 reads SYDVKM. CDR3 bases: TGTGCCAGCAGTTCTCCCCGACTAGTCCAATACGAGCAGTACTTC. This encodes CASSSPRLVQYEQYF.

The chain has TRBV5-1 and TRBJ2-4, with D perhaps TRBD2 (6 bases). Germline CDR1 reads SGHRS; CDR2 reads YFSETQ. V lost 1 base to trimming and J lost 7 bases, with 12 bases between them. This CDR3 spans 14 amino acids. For the CDR3, the DNA is TGCGCCAGCAGCTTGAGAGGGGCGGGGAACATTCAGTACTTC. This gives the protein CASSLRGAGNIQYF.

Points on this clone: Other DNA sequences in the sample encode the same CDR3. The J gene is TRBJ1-5, the V gene TRBV5-1; 7 bases agree with TRBD1. The CDR3 consists of 14 residues. The trim removed 1 base at V and 2 bases at J, leaving 0 bases unmatched. CDR1 and CDR2 (germline): SGHRS, YFSETQ. The CDR3 nucleotides are TGCGCCAGCAGCTTGACAGGGGGCAATCAGCCCCAGCATTTT. Its translation is CASSLTGGNQPQHF. The variable domain in full, completed from reference TRBV5-1 and TRBJ1-5, reads KAGVTQTPRYLIKTRGQQVTLSCSPISGHRSVSWYQQTPGQGLQFLFEYFSETQRNKGNFPGRFSGRQFSNSRSEMNVSTLELGDSALYLCASSLTGGNQPQHFGDGTRLSIL.

CDR3 protein: CAWSWGASSYNEQFF. CDR3 DNA: TGTGCCTGGAGTTGGGGGGCCAGCTCCTACAATGAGCAGTTCTTC. The chain uses TRBV30 and TRBJ2-1; perhaps D is TRBD1 or TRBD2 (6 bases each). Germline CDR1 reads GTSNPN; CDR2 reads SVGIG (reference sequence). The CDR3 length is 15 residues. The V and J ends lost 2 bases and 0 bases respectively, with 11 bases between them.

This chain connects TRBV5-6 to TRBJ2-3; D tentatively reads TRBD1 or TRBD2 (5 bases each). V was clipped by 0 bases and J by 4 bases, with 12 bases between them. This CDR3 comprises 15 residues. Germline V lookup: CDR1 SGHDT, CDR2 YYEEEE. The CDR3 DNA follows: TGTGCCAGCAGCTTGGTAGGACGAGGGGCAGATACGCAGTATTTT. Translation gives CASSLVGRGADTQYF.

This chain links TRBV6-1 with TRBJ2-7; D is unclear. This CDR3 comprises 13 residues. Trimming pared 5 bases from V and 0 bases from J, leaving 8 bases between. Germline V gene lookup returns CDR1 MNHNS and CDR2 SASEGT. The CDR3 region has the DNA TGTGCCAGCAGTCCAGCAATCTCCTACGAGCAGTACTTC. Protein product: CASSPAISYEQYF.

The chain recombines TRBV18 with TRBJ1-6; D unclear. The CDR3 is 15 residues long. Per germline, CDR1 KGHSH and CDR2 LQKENI. V was clipped by 3 bases and J by 8 bases, with 14 bases between them. Here the CDR3 DNA reads TGTGCCAGCTCACCCGCTCGCGGAAGAGATTCACCCCTCCACTTT. Amino acid sequence: CASSPARGRDSPLHF. Together with reference TRBV18 and TRBJ1-6, the CDR3 gives the full variable domain: NAGVMQNPRHLVRRRGQEARLRCSPMKGHSHVYWYRQLPEEGLKFMVYLQKENIIDESGMPKERFSAEFPKEGPSILRIQQVVRGDSAAYFCASSPARGRDSPLHFGNGTRLTVT.

This chain connects TRBV28 to TRBJ2-1; D not certain. From germline, CDR1 is MDHEN and CDR2 SYDVKM. The V end lost 3 bases, the J end lost 12 bases, and 15 bases lay between the germline ends. CDR3 length: 13 amino acids. The CDR3, as DNA: TGTGCCAGCAGTTTTAGTGCCACGGGCGGGCAGTTCTTC. It yields the protein CASSFSATGGQFF.

V gene TRBV6-5 combines with J gene TRBJ2-2, with a possible D match to TRBD1 (6 bases). V was cut by 6 bases and J by 1 base, with 12 bases left in between. This CDR3 contains 15 residues. Per the germline V gene, CDR1 is MNHEY and CDR2 is SVGAGI. The CDR3 is CASSPTRGNTGELFF. The CDR3 DNA sequence: TGTGCCAGCAGCCCTACCAGGGGGAACACCGGGGAGCTGTTTTTT.

The rearrangement uses TRBV6-1 and TRBJ2-7, with D possibly being TRBD1 (6 bases). This CDR3 spans 11 amino acids. The germline CDR1 and CDR2 sequences are MNHNS and SASEGT. The V gene lost 10 bases and the J gene lost 2 bases, with 9 bases spanning the gap. The DNA for the CDR3 is TGTGCCACCCGGGACACCTACGAGCAGTACTTC. This translates into CATRDTYEQYF.

This chain connects TRBV5-1 to TRBJ2-5; D assignment may be TRBD1 or TRBD2 (5 bases each). Germline V gives CDR1 SGHRS, CDR2 YFSETQ. The CDR3 length is 12 residues. CDR3 in DNA: TGCGTGAGGGGCAAGGCCCAAGAGACCCAGTACTTC. It yields the protein CVRGKAQETQYF.

V and J are TRBV28 and TRBJ2-2; D could derive from TRBD1 or TRBD2 (5 bases each). The CDR3 runs 14 residues. Germline loops: CDR1 MDHEN, CDR2 SYDVKM. V was shortened by 3 bases and J by 8 bases, with 13 bases between the two germline ends. CDR3 loop: CASSFDGGRGELFF. The CDR3 DNA reads TGTGCCAGCAGTTTTGATGGGGGAAGGGGGGAGCTGTTTTTT.

The chain recombines TRBV7-9 with TRBJ1-1; unclear D gene. The CDR3 has 13 residues. Per germline, CDR1 SEHNR and CDR2 FQNEAQ (reference sequence). V was shortened by 8 bases and J by 3 bases, with 13 bases between the two germline ends. The CDR3 nucleotides read TGTGCCAGCCATAAAAACAGAGACACTGAAGCTTTCTTT. This codes for CASHKNRDTEAFF.

V is TRBV6-1 and J is TRBJ1-3; a possible D gene is TRBD1 (5 bases). Looked up from germline, CDR1 is MNHNS and CDR2 is SASEGT. The CDR3 contains 14 residues. Trimming pared 3 bases from V and 0 bases from J, leaving 6 bases between. CDR3 sequence (DNA): TGTGCCAGCAGTGAGACAGACTCTGGAAACACCATATATTTT. Its protein product is CASSETDSGNTIYF.

The V gene is TRBV19, the J gene TRBJ2-2; 8 bases line up with TRBD2. The CDR3 has 16 amino acids. Germline V CDR1 and CDR2: LNHDA, SQIVND (reference sequence). V lost 1 base to trimming and J lost 2 bases; unmatched junction nucleotides: 3. In nucleotides, the CDR3 is TGTGCCAGTAGTATAGTCGGGAGGGCCAACACCGGGGAGCTGTTTTTT. It specifies CASSIVGRANTGELFF.

As concerns this clone: At the DNA level, this CDR3 is encoded by other sequences in the same sample as well. The chain combines TRBV18 with TRBJ2-7, with D unclear. V was cut by 0 bases and J by 3 bases, with 3 bases left in between. Germline-derived CDR1 and CDR2 are KGHSH and LQKENI. This CDR3 comprises 12 residues. The CDR3 reads CASSPPGYEQYF. DNA for the CDR3: TGTGCCAGCTCACCACCCGGCTACGAGCAGTACTTC.

Worth noting for this clone: Within the sample, other DNA sequences also encode this same CDR3. The chain links TRBV6-5 to TRBJ2-3; 8 bases are a match to TRBD2. CDR1 and CDR2 from the germline V gene are MNHEY and SVGAGI. The ends lost 0 bases at V and 0 bases at J; junction bases unmatched: 2. The CDR3 is 16 residues long. The CDR3 is CASSYSTSGSTDTQYF. The DNA of the CDR3 is TGTGCCAGCAGTTACTCTACTAGCGGTAGCACAGATACGCAGTATTTT.

This clone was counted once. The rearrangement links TRBV6-6 to TRBJ1-2; a possible D gene is TRBD1 (6 bases). Germline loops: CDR1 MNHNY, CDR2 SVGAGI (reference sequence). The CDR3 length is 12 residues. V dropped 4 bases and J dropped 5 bases, with 8 bases sitting between them. This CDR3 is CASSSGQYGYTF. For the CDR3, the DNA is TGTGCCAGCAGTTCCGGACAGTATGGCTACACCTTC.

This clone was recorded once. The gene calls are TRBV7-9 and TRBJ2-3; TRBD1 is a possible D gene (5 bases). The germline V and J ends were trimmed by 2 bases and 0 bases, with 6 bases remaining between them. The CDR3 runs 14 residues. From germline, CDR1 is SEHNR and CDR2 FQNEAQ (reference sequence). In DNA, the CDR3 is TGTGCCAGCAGCTTATACAGGAGCACAGATACGCAGTATTTT. It encodes CASSLYRSTDTQYF.

The chain employs TRBV19 and TRBJ2-3; D is uncertain. Trimming stripped 6 bases from V and 4 bases from J, with 11 bases between. The CDR3 is made up of 13 amino acids. Germline V gene sequence: CDR1 LNHDA, CDR2 SQIVND (reference sequence). CDR3 loop: CASSLSRPDTQYF. For the CDR3, the DNA is TGTGCCAGTAGCCTATCAAGACCAGATACGCAGTATTTT. The full variable domain, in which reference TRBV19 and TRBJ2-3 provide the parts outside the CDR3, is DGGITQSPKYLFRKEGQNVTLSCEQNLNHDAMYWYRQDPGQGLRLIYYSQIVNDFQKGDIAEGYSVSREKKESFPLTVTSAQKNPTAFYLCASSLSRPDTQYFGPGTRLTVL.

The CDR3 here is CASSLVAVGNTIYF. The CDR3 region has the DNA TGTGCCAGCAGCTTGGTGGCGGTTGGAAACACCATATATTTT. The chain recombines TRBV5-6 with TRBJ1-3; no firm D call. Deletions cut 0 bases from V and 3 bases from J, with 7 bases between. The CDR3 runs to 14 residues. Germline-derived CDR1 and CDR2 are SGHDT and YYEEEE.

The CDR3 here is CASSIFAGTHTYEQYF. DNA for the CDR3: TGTGCCAGTAGTATATTCGCCGGGACTCATACCTACGAGCAGTACTTC. The chain is built from TRBV19 and TRBJ2-7; D might be TRBD2 (6 bases). Germline-derived CDR1 and CDR2 are LNHDA and SQIVND (reference sequence). The CDR3 runs 16 residues. The V end was cut by 2 bases, the J end by 2 bases, with 16 bases between.

This clone was observed once. The J gene is TRBJ2-2, the V gene TRBV7-9; 10 bases are shared with TRBD1. The germline CDR1 and CDR2 sequences are SEHNR and FQNEAQ (reference sequence). The CDR3 has 14 amino acids. V shed 11 bases and J 6 bases; nucleotides not matched to a gene: 9. The CDR3 region has the DNA TGTGCCGCAAGACAGGGGGCGTTTCCCGGGGAGCTGTTTTTT. Its protein product is CAARQGAFPGELFF.

CDR3 region: CASSPGVENTEAFF. CDR3 bases: TGTGCCAGCAGTCCGGGGGTGGAGAACACTGAAGCTTTCTTT. V and J are TRBV28 and TRBJ1-1, with D perhaps TRBD1 (5 bases). CDR3 length: 14 amino acids. The V gene's germline CDR1 is MDHEN and CDR2 SYDVKM. V was clipped by 5 bases and J by 1 base, with 11 bases between them.

The V and J genes are TRBV30 and TRBJ1-5; D remains unclear. There are 15 residues in the CDR3. Trimming pared 3 bases from V and 5 bases from J, leaving 17 bases between. CDR1 is GTSNPN and CDR2 is SVGIG in the germline V gene (reference sequence). DNA for the CDR3: TGTGCCTGGAGCCTGCCCTTAGGGAATTATCAGCCCCAGCATTTT. Translated: CAWSLPLGNYQPQHF.

The genes are TRBV11-1 and TRBJ1-2, with no clear D. The length of the CDR3 is 13 residues. Germline V gives CDR1 SGHAT, CDR2 FQDESV (reference sequence). Trimming cost V 2 bases and J 4 bases, with 8 bases left between them. CDR3 residues: CASSLTDLYGYTF. In nucleotides, the CDR3 is TGTGCCAGCAGCTTAACGGACCTCTATGGCTACACCTTC.